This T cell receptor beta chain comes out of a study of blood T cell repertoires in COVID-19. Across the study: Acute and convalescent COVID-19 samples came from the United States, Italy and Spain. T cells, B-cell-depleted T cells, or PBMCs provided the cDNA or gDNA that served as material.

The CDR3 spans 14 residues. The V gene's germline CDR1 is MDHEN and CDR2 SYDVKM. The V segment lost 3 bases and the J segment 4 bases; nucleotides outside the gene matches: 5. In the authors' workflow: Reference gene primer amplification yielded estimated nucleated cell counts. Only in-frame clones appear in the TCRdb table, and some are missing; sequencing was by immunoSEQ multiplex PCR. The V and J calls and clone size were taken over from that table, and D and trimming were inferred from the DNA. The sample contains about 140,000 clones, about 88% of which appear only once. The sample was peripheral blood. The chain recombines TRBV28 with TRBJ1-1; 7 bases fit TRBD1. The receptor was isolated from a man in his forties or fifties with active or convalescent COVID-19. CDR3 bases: TGTGCCAGCAGTTTCAGGGGGTCGGGCACTGAAGCTTTCTTT. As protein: CASSFRGSGTEAFF.